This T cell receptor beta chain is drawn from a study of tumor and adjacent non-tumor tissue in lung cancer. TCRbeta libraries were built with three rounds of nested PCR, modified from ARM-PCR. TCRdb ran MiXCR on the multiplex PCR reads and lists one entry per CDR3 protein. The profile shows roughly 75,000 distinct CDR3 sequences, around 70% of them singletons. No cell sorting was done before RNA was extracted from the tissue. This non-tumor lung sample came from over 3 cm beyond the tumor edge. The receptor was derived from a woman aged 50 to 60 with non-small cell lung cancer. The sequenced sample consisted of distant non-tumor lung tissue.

CDR3 bases: TGTGCCAGCAGCTTGACAGGGGACGCCTACAGTAAGCAGTTCTTC. It encodes CASSLTGDAYSKQFF. The V and J genes are TRBV7-3 and TRBJ2-1; 8 bases match TRBD1. Looked up from germline, CDR1 is SGHTA and CDR2 is FQGTGA. The CDR3 sequence is 15 residues long. V shed 3 bases and J 11 bases; nucleotides not matched to a gene: 12.